What follows describes a single T cell receptor (beta chain). The data originate from a study of blood T cells in healthy people across ages. For the second PCR, which ran for 7 to 11 cycles, a sample-barcoded 5' primer and a J-beta primer mix were used. TCRdb ran MiXCR on the 5' RACE reads and lists one entry per CDR3 protein. Among about 1,000,000 distinct CDR3 sequences listed, 40% to 55% were seen once. The sample taken for sequencing was blood. The clonotype comes from a woman aged 55-75 years in good health.

CDR3 loop: CASSQAPTEQYF. The CDR3 nucleotides are TGTGCCAGCAGCCAAGCTCCTACTGAGCAGTACTTC. The chain links TRBV14 to TRBJ2-7, with D hard to call. The CDR3 spans 12 residues. V was pared by 1 base and J by 7 bases, with 8 bases between. Germline lookup yields CDR1 SGHDN and CDR2 FVKESK. Variable domain in full (rest from reference TRBV14 and TRBJ2-7): EAGVTQFPSHSVIEKGQTVTLRCDPISGHDNLYWYRRVMGKEIKFLLHFVKESKQDESGMPNNRFLAERTGGTYSTLKVQPAELEDSGVYFCASSQAPTEQYFGPGTRLTVT.